Listed below are T cell receptor beta chains from one sample, sequenced in a study of T cells in localized non-small cell lung cancer. Clones were read by immunoSEQ multiplex PCR, and TCRdb kept only the in-frame ones, dropping some. This table has roughly 17,000 clones, 83% appearing once. The starting material was peripheral blood, obtained before any cancer treatment. Every receptor here comes from a male donor older than 55 with stage III lung adenocarcinoma. Both conserved end residues are part of each CDR3. Each record gives: V gene, CDR3 protein.

>TRBV7-2
CASSLPWQGAYNEQFF
>TRBV19
CASSTLTGELFF
>TRBV6-1
CASSEGRDTGELFF
>TRBV6-6
CATLDFNTGELFF
>TRBV11-3
CASSSGGTSSSDTQYF
>TRBV5-4
CASSLKLALSYNEQFF
>TRBV11-2
CASSLDRLTYEQYF
>TRBV2
CASSRDREQFF
>TRBV10-3
CAISELEGTAFF
>TRBV6-1
CASRARRVSQPQHF
>TRBV19
CASSHLNGAPLHF
>TRBV9
CASSRTGATEAFF
>TRBV7-9
CASSLLGATDTQYF
>TRBV5-1
CASGTGWDNEKLFF
>TRBV29-1
CSFLRADTEAFF
>TRBV10-1
CATRDTERTHQPQHF
>TRBV6-6
CASSYGGRDTGELFF
>TRBV6-4
CASSDSGGENTGELFF
>TRBV19
CASSSQNTGELFF
>TRBV2
CASSEQGGYQPQHF
>TRBV5-1
CASSFGQGETQYF
>TRBV5-1
CASSYSRGGAVNTGELFF
>TRBV10-1
CASSGTQTSTDTQYF
>TRBV6-6
CASSYISDRASPLHF
>TRBV5-4
CASSFGGRAFHGYTF
>TRBV30
CAWSGGTVTYEQYF
>TRBV5-4
CASSPQAGLIKTQYF
>TRBV7-2
CASSPGTSGGRPYEQYF
>TRBV7-6
CASSSLGKAPNVFADEQFF
>TRBV30
CAWRAPGVRTDTQYF
>TRBV2
CASSRQGESTIYF
>TRBV29-1
CSVEVGGENSPLHF
>TRBV7-8
CASSQLSYEQYF
>TRBV6-5
CASSRRWSSGNTIYF
>TRBV5-4
CASSPPYTNTGELFF
>TRBV10-2
CASGSGRSQDF
>TRBV5-6
CASSFWESAGGGTGELFF
>TRBV21-1
CASDKYRGPGPPNEQFF
>TRBV28
CASSSSRKGRIYYGYTF
>TRBV30
CAWSPRQGDTEAFF
>TRBV11-2
CASSREGTGYAEQYF
>TRBV5-6
CASSLGLAGDEQYF
>TRBV6-1
CASSVQGGEKLFF
>TRBV6-4
CASRQGLGSPLHF